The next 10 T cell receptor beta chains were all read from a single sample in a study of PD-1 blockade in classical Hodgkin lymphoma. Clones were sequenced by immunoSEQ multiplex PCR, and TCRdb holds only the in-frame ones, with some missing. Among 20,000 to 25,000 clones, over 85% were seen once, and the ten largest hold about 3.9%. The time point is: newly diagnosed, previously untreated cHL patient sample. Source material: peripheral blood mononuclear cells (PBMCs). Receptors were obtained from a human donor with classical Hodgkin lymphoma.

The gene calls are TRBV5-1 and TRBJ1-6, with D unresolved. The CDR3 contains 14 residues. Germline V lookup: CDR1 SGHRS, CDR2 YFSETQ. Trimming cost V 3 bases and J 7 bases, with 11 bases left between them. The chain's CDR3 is CASSSGRGNSPLHF. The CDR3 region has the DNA TGCGCCAGCAGCTCTGGACGGGGAAATTCACCCCTCCACTTT.

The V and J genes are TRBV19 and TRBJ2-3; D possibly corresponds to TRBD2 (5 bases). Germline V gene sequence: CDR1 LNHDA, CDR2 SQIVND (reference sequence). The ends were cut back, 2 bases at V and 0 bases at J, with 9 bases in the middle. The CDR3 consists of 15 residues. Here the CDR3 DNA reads TGTGCCAGTAGTATATATGCGGGTAGCACAGATACGCAGTATTTT. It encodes CASSIYAGSTDTQYF.

The CDR3 loop is CASSMGWTGGFFSTDTQYF. The CDR3, as DNA: TGTGCCAGTAGTATGGGGTGGACAGGGGGCTTTTTTAGCACAGATACGCAGTATTTT. The gene calls are TRBV19 and TRBJ2-3; TRBD1 agrees at 11 bases. Germline V gene sequence: CDR1 LNHDA, CDR2 SQIVND (reference sequence). With 3 bases clipped from V and 0 bases from J, the junction kept 11 bases outside the gene matches. This CDR3 contains 19 residues.

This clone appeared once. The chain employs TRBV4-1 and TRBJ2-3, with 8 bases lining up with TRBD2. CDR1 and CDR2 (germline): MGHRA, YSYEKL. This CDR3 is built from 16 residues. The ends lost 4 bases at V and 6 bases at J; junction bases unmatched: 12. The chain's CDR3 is CASSLSGGLGADTQYF. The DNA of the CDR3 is TGCGCCAGCAGCCTCTCGGGGGGACTAGGGGCTGATACGCAGTATTTT.

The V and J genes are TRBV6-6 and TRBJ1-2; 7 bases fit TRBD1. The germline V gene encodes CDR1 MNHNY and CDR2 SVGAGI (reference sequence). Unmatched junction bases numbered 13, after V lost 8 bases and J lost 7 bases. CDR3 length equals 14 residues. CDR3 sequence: CASLPNGTAPGYTF. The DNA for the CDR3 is TGTGCCAGCCTACCGAACGGGACAGCCCCTGGCTACACCTTC.

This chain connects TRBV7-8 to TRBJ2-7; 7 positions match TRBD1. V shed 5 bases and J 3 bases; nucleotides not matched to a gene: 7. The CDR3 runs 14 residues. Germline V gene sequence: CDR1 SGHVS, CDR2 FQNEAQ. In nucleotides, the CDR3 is TGTGCCAGCAGCATACGGGACAGAAGCTACGAGCAGTACTTC. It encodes CASSIRDRSYEQYF. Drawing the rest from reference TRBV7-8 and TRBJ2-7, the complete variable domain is GAGVSQSPRYKVAKRGQDVALRCDPISGHVSLFWYQQALGQGPEFLTYFQNEAQLDKSGLPSDRFFAERPEGSVSTLKIQRTQQEDSAVYLCASSIRDRSYEQYFGPGTRLTVT.

CDR3 DNA: TGTGCCATCAGTGTCCAGGGGACCTACGAGCAGTACTTC. It translates to CAISVQGTYEQYF. This chain connects TRBV10-3 to TRBJ2-7, with D tentatively TRBD1 (6 bases). CDR3 size: 13 residues. The germline V and J ends were trimmed by 4 bases and 2 bases, with 9 bases remaining between them. Looked up from germline, CDR1 is ENHRY and CDR2 is SYGVKD.

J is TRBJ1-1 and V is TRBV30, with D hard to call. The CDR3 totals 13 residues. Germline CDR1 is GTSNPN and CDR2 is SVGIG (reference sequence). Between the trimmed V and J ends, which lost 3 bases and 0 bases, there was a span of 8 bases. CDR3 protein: CAWRTDLNTEAFF. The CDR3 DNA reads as TGTGCCTGGAGAACAGACCTGAACACTGAAGCTTTCTTT. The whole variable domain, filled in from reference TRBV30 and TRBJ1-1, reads SQTIHQWPATLVQPVGSPLSLECTVEGTSNPNLYWYRQAAGRGLQLLFYSVGIGQISSEVPQNLSASRPQDRQFILSSKKLLLSDSGFYLCAWRTDLNTEAFFGQGTRLTVV.

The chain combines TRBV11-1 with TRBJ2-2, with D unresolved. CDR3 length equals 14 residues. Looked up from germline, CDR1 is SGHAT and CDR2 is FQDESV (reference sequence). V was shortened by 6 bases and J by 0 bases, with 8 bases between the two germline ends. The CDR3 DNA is TGTGCCAGCAGTCGAGAGCCGAACACCGGGGAGCTGTTTTTT. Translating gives CASSREPNTGELFF.

CDR3 amino acids: CASRGRTENWMETQYF. DNA for the CDR3: TGTGCCAGCCGCGGTAGGACGGAAAACTGGATGGAGACCCAGTACTTC. The rearrangement uses TRBV27 and TRBJ2-5, with D hard to call. The CDR3 covers 16 residues. The V end was cut by 8 bases, the J end by 5 bases, with 24 bases between. In germline, CDR1 is MNHEY, CDR2 SMNVEV (reference sequence).